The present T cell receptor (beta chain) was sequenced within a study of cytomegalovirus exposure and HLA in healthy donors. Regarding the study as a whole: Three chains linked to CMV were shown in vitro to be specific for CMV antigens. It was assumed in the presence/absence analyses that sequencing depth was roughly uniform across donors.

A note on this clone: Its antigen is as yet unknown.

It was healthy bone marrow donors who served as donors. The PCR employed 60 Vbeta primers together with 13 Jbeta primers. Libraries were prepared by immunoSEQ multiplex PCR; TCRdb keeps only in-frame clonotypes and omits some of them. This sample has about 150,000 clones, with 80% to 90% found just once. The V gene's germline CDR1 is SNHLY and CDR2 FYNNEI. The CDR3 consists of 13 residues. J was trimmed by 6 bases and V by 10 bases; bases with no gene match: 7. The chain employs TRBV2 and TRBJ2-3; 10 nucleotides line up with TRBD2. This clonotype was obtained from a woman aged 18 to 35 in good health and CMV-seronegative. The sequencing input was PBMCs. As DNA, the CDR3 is TGTGCCACACAGCGGGGGGGGGCGGATACGCAGTATTTT. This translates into CATQRGGADTQYF. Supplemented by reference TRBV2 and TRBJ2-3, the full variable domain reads EPEVTQTPSHQVTQMGQEVILRCVPISNHLYFYWYRQILGQKVEFLVSFYNNEISEKSEIFDDQFSVERPDGSNFTLKIRSTKLEDSAMYFCATQRGGADTQYFGPGTRLTVL.